The T cell receptor (beta chain) described here comes from a study of blood T cells in healthy people across ages. The use of a sample-barcoded 5' primer and a J-beta primer mix characterized a second PCR of about 7 to 12 cycles. Template switching added a 12-random-nucleotide identifier to every cDNA molecule. One entry per CDR3 protein results from TCRdb running MiXCR on the 5' RACE reads. The sample holds around 780,000 distinct CDR3 sequences, roughly 56% seen once. V shed 0 bases and J shed 3 bases, with 15 bases lying between them. The CDR3 has 16 residues. Per germline, CDR1 DFQATT and CDR2 SNEGSKA (reference sequence). The study, taken as a whole, reports: Getting older went along with TCR beta diversity per million T cells dropping roughly linearly. There was a strong correlation between TCR beta diversity and naive T cell percentage.

Per-sample yields of isolated PBMCs were at least 6 million. Notes on this clonotype: What it binds is unknown.

The clonotype was recovered from a man aged 35 to 55 in good health. V and J are TRBV20-1 and TRBJ2-1; D might be TRBD1 (6 bases). Sequenced input: blood. The CDR3 nucleotides read TGCAGTGCTAGAGAGCGTGCCAGGACAGACTACAATGAGCAGTTCTTC. Protein sequence: CSARERARTDYNEQFF.